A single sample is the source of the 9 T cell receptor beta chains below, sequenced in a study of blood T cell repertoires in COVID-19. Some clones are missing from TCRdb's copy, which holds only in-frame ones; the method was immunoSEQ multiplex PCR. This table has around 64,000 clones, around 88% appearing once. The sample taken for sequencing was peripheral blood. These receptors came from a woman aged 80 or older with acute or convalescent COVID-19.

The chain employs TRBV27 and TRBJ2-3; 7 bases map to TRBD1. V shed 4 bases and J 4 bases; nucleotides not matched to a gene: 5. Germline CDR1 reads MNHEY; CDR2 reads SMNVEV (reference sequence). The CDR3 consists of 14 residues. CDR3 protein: CASSSRQGADTQYF. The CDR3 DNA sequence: TGTGCCAGCAGTTCCCGACAGGGTGCAGATACGCAGTATTTT.

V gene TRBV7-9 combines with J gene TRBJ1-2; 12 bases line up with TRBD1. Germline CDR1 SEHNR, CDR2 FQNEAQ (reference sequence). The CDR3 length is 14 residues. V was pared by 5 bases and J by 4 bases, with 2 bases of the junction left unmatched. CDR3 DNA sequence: TGTGCCAGCAGCCAGGGACAGGGGGCCTATGGCTACACCTTC. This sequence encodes CASSQGQGAYGYTF.

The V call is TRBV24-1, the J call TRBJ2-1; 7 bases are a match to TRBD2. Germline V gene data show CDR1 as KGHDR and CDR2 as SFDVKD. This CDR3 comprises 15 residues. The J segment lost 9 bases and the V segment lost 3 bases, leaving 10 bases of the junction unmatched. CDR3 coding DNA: TGTGCCACCAGTGATCGAGGGAGGGCCAATGGTGAGCAGTTCTTC. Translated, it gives CATSDRGRANGEQFF.

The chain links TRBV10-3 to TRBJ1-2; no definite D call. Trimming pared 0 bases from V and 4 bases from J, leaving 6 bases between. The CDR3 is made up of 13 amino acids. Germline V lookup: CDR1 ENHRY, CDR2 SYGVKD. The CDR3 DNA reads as TGTGCCATCAGTGAGTCTCCCCGCTATGGCTACACCTTC. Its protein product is CAISESPRYGYTF.

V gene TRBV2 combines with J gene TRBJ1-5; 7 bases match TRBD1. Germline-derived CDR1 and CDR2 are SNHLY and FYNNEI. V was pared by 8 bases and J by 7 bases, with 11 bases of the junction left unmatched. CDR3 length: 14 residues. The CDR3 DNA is TGTGCCAGCGTTATGACAGGGTCGGGGCAGCCCCAGCATTTT. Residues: CASVMTGSGQPQHF.

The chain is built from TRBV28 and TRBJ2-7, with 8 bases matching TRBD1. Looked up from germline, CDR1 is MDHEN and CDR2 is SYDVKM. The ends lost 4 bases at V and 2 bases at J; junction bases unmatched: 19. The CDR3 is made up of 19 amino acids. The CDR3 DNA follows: TGTGCCAGCAGTTCCGACAGGGGAGGTACAAGGTCCTACGCCTACGAGCAGTACTTC. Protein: CASSSDRGGTRSYAYEQYF.

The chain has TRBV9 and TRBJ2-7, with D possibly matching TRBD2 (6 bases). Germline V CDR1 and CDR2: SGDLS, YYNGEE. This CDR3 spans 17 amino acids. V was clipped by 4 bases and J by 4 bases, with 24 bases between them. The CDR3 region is CASSPYESALAAYEQYF. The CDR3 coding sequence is TGTGCCAGCAGCCCCTACGAATCGGCACTAGCAGCTTACGAGCAGTACTTC.

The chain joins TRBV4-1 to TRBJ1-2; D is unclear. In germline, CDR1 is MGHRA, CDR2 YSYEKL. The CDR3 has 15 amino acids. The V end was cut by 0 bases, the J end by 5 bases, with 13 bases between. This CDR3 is CASSQEEAARYGYTF. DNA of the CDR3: TGCGCCAGCAGCCAAGAAGAGGCAGCCCGTTATGGCTACACCTTC.

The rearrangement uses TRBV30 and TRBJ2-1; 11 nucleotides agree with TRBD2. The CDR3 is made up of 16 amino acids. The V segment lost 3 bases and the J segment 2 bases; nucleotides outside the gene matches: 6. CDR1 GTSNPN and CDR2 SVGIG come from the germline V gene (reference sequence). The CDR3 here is CAWSKLAGGTYNEQFF. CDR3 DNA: TGTGCCTGGAGCAAGCTAGCGGGAGGTACCTACAATGAGCAGTTCTTC.